Described below is a single T cell receptor beta chain sequence and its context. Its antigen is not known. This entry is derived from a study of post-analysis software for immune sequencing data. Study-level findings and limits: Controls showed lower frequencies than patients for several TRBV segments, and TRBV5-6, TRBV5-1 and TRBV20-1 were among these. By F measure, strong co-clustering occurred among samples prepared in the same batch. Multiple sclerosis was associated with a significant reduction in normalized Chao1 diversity relative to controls.

This CDR3 has 19 amino acids. The trim removed 0 bases at V and 0 bases at J, leaving 12 bases unmatched. CDR1 is LGHNT, CDR2 FRNRAP, per germline. Researchers reported that TCR beta cDNA libraries carried unique molecular identifiers. With about 1 to 11 million T cells as the source, roughly 0.5 million cDNA molecules resulted. TCRdb called the PCR reads again in MiXCR, with one record for every CDR3 protein. This repertoire shows approximately 150,000 distinct CDR3 sequences, roughly 31% found once; its top ten account for more than 1.3%. This clonotype was obtained from a girl aged 5-17 years with multiple sclerosis. What was sequenced was blood. The chain recombines TRBV12-5 with TRBJ1-1; TRBD1 matches 8 bases. CDR3 in amino acids: CASGLVLGTGLIMNTEAFF. DNA of the CDR3: TGTGCTAGTGGTTTGGTACTCGGGACAGGACTCATCATGAACACTGAAGCTTTCTTT.